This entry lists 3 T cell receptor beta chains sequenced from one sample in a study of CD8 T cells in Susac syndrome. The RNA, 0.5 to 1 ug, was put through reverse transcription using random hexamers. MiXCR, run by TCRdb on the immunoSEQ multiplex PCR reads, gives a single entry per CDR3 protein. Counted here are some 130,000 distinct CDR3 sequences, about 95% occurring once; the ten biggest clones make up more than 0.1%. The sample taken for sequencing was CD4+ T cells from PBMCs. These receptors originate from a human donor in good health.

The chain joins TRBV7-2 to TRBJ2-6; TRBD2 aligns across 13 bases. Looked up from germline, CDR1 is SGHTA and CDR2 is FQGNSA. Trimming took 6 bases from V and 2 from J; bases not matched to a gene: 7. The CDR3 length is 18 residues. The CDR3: CASRRTSGSPTGANVLTF. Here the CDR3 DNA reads TGTGCCAGCAGAAGGACTAGCGGGAGTCCCACTGGGGCCAACGTCCTGACTTTC.

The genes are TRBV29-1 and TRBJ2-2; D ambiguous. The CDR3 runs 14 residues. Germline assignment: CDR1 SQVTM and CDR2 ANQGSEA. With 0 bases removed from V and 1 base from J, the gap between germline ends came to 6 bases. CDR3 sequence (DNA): TGCAGCGTTGAAGACCGTAGGAACACCGGGGAGCTGTTTTTT. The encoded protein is CSVEDRRNTGELFF.

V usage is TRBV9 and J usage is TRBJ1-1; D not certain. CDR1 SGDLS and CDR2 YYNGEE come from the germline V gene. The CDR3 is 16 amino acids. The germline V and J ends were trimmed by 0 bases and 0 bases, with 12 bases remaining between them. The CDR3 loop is CASSVGGWDLNTEAFF. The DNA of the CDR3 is TGTGCCAGCAGCGTAGGAGGGTGGGATTTGAACACTGAAGCTTTCTTT.